Each of the 8 T cell receptor beta chains below was sequenced from the same sample in a study of blood T cell repertoires in COVID-19. Only in-frame clones appear in the TCRdb table, and some are missing; sequencing was by immunoSEQ multiplex PCR. The data contain around 400,000 clones, 87% of them singletons. Sequences were obtained from peripheral blood. The source of these receptors is a woman aged 60-75 years with COVID-19, enrolled during active disease.

The chain couples TRBV5-1 to TRBJ1-4; no reliable D call. V was pared by 1 base and J by 3 bases, with 7 bases between. Germline assignment: CDR1 SGHRS and CDR2 YFSETQ. This CDR3 has 14 amino acids. CDR3 region: CASSLLVANEKLFF. The DNA for the CDR3 is TGCGCCAGCAGCTTGCTGGTAGCTAATGAAAAACTGTTTTTT.

V is TRBV29-1 and J is TRBJ2-1, with 9 bases matching TRBD1. This CDR3 is 14 amino acids long. CDR1 and CDR2 (germline): SQVTM, ANQGSEA. Trimming cost V 3 bases and J 7 bases; bases outside gene matches: 7. The CDR3 bases are TGCAGCGTTGAGGGACAGGGAATTGCAAATGAGCAGTTCTTC. Its translation: CSVEGQGIANEQFF.

This chain joins TRBV2 and TRBJ2-7; TRBD1 agrees at 9 bases. CDR1 is SNHLY and CDR2 is FYNNEI in the germline V gene. The CDR3 sequence is 13 residues long. The V segment lost 8 bases and the J segment 4 bases; nucleotides outside the gene matches: 6. CDR3 DNA: TGTGCCAGCCACCGGGACAGGGCGTACGAGCAGTACTTC. This gives the protein CASHRDRAYEQYF.

V is TRBV2 and J is TRBJ1-1; D not certain. Deletions cut 7 bases from V and 1 base from J, with 13 bases between. CDR3 length equals 14 residues. Germline CDR1 is SNHLY and CDR2 is FYNNEI. The CDR3 here is CASTSGLRNTEAFF. CDR3 nucleotides: TGTGCCAGCACCTCAGGTCTTAGGAACACTGAAGCTTTCTTT.

Ten or more counts support this clone. CDR3 DNA sequence: TGTGCCAGCAGCCTCGGGGGGAACTATGGCTACACCTTC. Translation: CASSLGGNYGYTF. The chain couples TRBV3-1 (or the pseudogene TRBV3-2) to TRBJ1-2; TRBD1 might be the D (5 bases). Trimming stripped 4 bases from V and 2 bases from J, with 8 bases between. Germline CDR1 and CDR2: LGHDT and YNNKEL (reference sequence). The CDR3 contains 13 residues.

This chain links TRBV11-2 with TRBJ2-3; D is uncertain. The V gene lost 3 bases and the J gene lost 6 bases, with 7 bases spanning the gap. Germline assignment: CDR1 SGHAT and CDR2 FQNNGV. CDR3 length equals 12 residues. CDR3 bases: TGTGCCAGCAGCTTTGTAGTGGATACGCAGTATTTT. Translated, it gives CASSFVVDTQYF. Variable domain in full (rest from reference TRBV11-2 and TRBJ2-3): EAGVAQSPRYKIIEKRQSVAFWCNPISGHATLYWYQQILGQGPKLLIQFQNNGVVDDSQLPKDRFSAERLKGVDSTLKIQPAKLEDSAVYLCASSFVVDTQYFGPGTRLTVL.

As DNA, the CDR3 is TGTGCCAGCAGTTACTACGGGGTAGGCTACAATGAGCAGTTCTTC. The encoded protein is CASSYYGVGYNEQFF. The gene calls are TRBV6-6 and TRBJ2-1, with D possibly TRBD2 on 5 matching bases. Trimming left V 1 base short and J 3 bases short, with 10 bases between. This CDR3 has 15 amino acids. The germline V gene has CDR1 MNHNY and CDR2 SVGAGI (reference sequence).

The chain has TRBV15 and TRBJ1-3; unclear D gene. The CDR3 runs to 12 residues. The germline gives CDR1 LNHNV, CDR2 YYDKDF (reference sequence). Deletions cut 2 bases from V and 13 bases from J, with 12 bases between. CDR3 loop: CATSRPSSRIYF. The CDR3 DNA reads TGTGCCACCAGCAGACCATCGTCTAGGATATATTTT.